This entry features one TCR beta chain sequence. Generated by immunoSEQ multiplex PCR, the TCRdb table keeps only in-frame clones and is missing some. The sample yields 80,000 to 95,000 clones, about 95% seen once. This entry belongs to a study of cytomegalovirus exposure and HLA in healthy donors. Per the germline V gene, CDR1 is SEHNR and CDR2 is FQNEAQ (reference sequence). V gave up 3 bases and J gave up 1 base; unmatched junction bases: 7. CDR3 length: 17 amino acids. The TCR originated in a woman between 18 and 29 years old in good health and CMV-seronegative. This chain uses TRBV7-9 with TRBJ1-2, with 11 bases aligning to TRBD1. The sequencing input was PBMCs. CDR3 nucleotide sequence: TGTGCCAGCAGCTTCAGGACAGGGGGCACCATTAACTATGGCTACACCTTC. As protein: CASSFRTGGTINYGYTF.